These T cell receptor beta chains were read from a single sample in a study of T cell repertoires in MIS-A myocarditis. Clones were sequenced by immunoSEQ multiplex PCR, and TCRdb holds only the in-frame ones, with some missing. The sample holds 14,000 to 15,000 clones, 74% seen once. Sequenced input: left ventricle heart tissue obtained at autopsy. The receptors stem from a man aged 18-30 years with fulminant myocarditis from multisystem inflammatory syndrome in adults (MIS-A) after COVID-19. Both conserved end residues are part of each CDR3. The order of the fields is V gene, J gene, clone size, D gene, CDR3 DNA, CDR3 protein. D genes are given only for firm matches. Size tells how often a clone was seen (once, few, many) or the class of an expanded clone, and some rows leave it out.

V: TRBV28; J: TRBJ1-5; size: -; D: -; DNA: TGTGCCAGCAGTTTTGTAGTGACTCCCGGGGAGCCCCAGCATTTT; CDR3: CASSFVVTPGEPQHF
V: TRBV5-1; J: TRBJ2-7; size: -; D: TRBD1; DNA: TGCGCCAGCAGCCCAGGGGGCTACGAGCAGTACTTC; CDR3: CASSPGGYEQYF
V: TRBV24-1; J: TRBJ1-2; size: -; D: -; DNA: TGTGCCACCAGTCCCGGGGGTTGGGACGGCTACACCTTC; CDR3: CATSPGGWDGYTF
V: TRBV7-8; J: TRBJ2-2; size: -; D: TRBD1; DNA: TGTGCCAGCAGCCCACACAGGGGGCAACGTACCGGGGAGCTGTTTTTT; CDR3: CASSPHRGQRTGELFF
V: TRBV9; J: TRBJ2-3; size: -; D: TRBD2; DNA: TGTGCCAGCAGCGGCACTAGCGGGAGATACACAGATACGCAGTATTTT; CDR3: CASSGTSGRYTDTQYF
V: TRBV10-2; J: TRBJ1-1; size: -; D: -; DNA: TGCGCCAGCAGTAACAGCCTAGGGAACACTGAAGCTTTCTTT; CDR3: CASSNSLGNTEAFF
V: TRBV6-6; J: TRBJ1-1; size: medium-sized; D: -; DNA: TGTGCCAGCATTGGGGTAGGACAAGGGAACACTGAAGCTTTCTTT; CDR3: CASIGVGQGNTEAFF
V: TRBV5-1; J: TRBJ2-7; size: -; D: -; DNA: TGCGCCAGCAGCTTTCGATCTGCCGTCCAGCCTCAGTACTTC; CDR3: CASSFRSAVQPQYF
V: TRBV6-2/TRBV6-3; J: TRBJ2-7; size: -; D: TRBD2; DNA: TGTGCCAGCAGTTGGGGACTAGCGGGTTTTTACGAGCAGTACTTC; CDR3: CASSWGLAGFYEQYF
V: TRBV28; J: TRBJ1-1; size: -; D: TRBD1; DNA: TGTGCCAGCAGAAAAACAGGGGCGAACACTGAAGCTTTCTTT; CDR3: CASRKTGANTEAFF
V: TRBV7-2; J: TRBJ1-4; size: -; D: -; DNA: TGTGCCAGCAGCTTAATCAGGGACCCGAAGAAACTGTTTTTT; CDR3: CASSLIRDPKKLFF
V: TRBV10-2; J: TRBJ2-5; size: -; D: -; DNA: TGCGCCAGCAGTGAGTTTGAAGGGCCCCCTGGGACCCAGTACTTC; CDR3: CASSEFEGPPGTQYF
V: TRBV5-1; J: TRBJ1-3; size: few; D: -; DNA: TGCGCCAGCAGCTTGGAAGGGAGCCCTGGAAACACCATATATTTT; CDR3: CASSLEGSPGNTIYF
V: TRBV5-1; J: TRBJ2-2; size: few; D: -; DNA: TGCGCCAGCAGCTTGGGTCTCAACATCGGGGAGCTGTTTTTT; CDR3: CASSLGLNIGELFF
V: TRBV9; J: TRBJ2-3; size: -; D: -; DNA: TGTGCCAGCAGCGCGCCCGGTAGGGCAGATACGCAGTATTTT; CDR3: CASSAPGRADTQYF
V: TRBV7-9; J: TRBJ1-2; size: few; D: TRBD1; DNA: TGTGCCAGCAGCCCCCAGAGGGGGCATGGCTACACCTTC; CDR3: CASSPQRGHGYTF
V: TRBV6-6; J: TRBJ2-3; size: -; D: -; DNA: TGTGCCAGCAGTGTCCTGGCGGAAGATACGCAGTATTTT; CDR3: CASSVLAEDTQYF
V: TRBV28; J: TRBJ2-2; size: few; D: -; DNA: TGTGCCAGCATTTTATCCCCCCGGGGTAACACCGGGGAGCTGTTTTTT; CDR3: CASILSPRGNTGELFF
V: TRBV7-2; J: TRBJ2-2; size: once; D: TRBD1; DNA: TGTGCCAGCAGCTTCACAGGGGATAACGGGGAGCTGTTTTTT; CDR3: CASSFTGDNGELFF
V: TRBV19; J: TRBJ1-5; size: -; D: -; DNA: TGTGCCAGTAGCCGACCGGGGGAGGGGATTCAGCCCCAGCATTTT; CDR3: CASSRPGEGIQPQHF
V: TRBV10-1; J: TRBJ1-4; size: few; D: -; DNA: TGCGCCAGCAGTGAAAAACTGTTTTTT; CDR3: CASSEKLFF
V: TRBV9; J: TRBJ1-2; size: -; D: TRBD1; DNA: TGTGCCAGCAGCTTTTGGGACAGGGGGGGCTATGGCTACACCTTC; CDR3: CASSFWDRGGYGYTF
V: TRBV29-1; J: TRBJ1-1; size: -; D: -; DNA: TGCAGCGTTGAAAGCTGGGACACTGAAGCTTTCTTT; CDR3: CSVESWDTEAFF